The 23 T cell receptor beta chains below all came from one sample that was sequenced in a study of T cell changes during pregnancy in multiple sclerosis (dated by TCRdb to between 2019 and 2020). The library was produced with the immunoSEQ multiplex PCR assay. Sourced from immuneACCESS, this table was stored by TCRdb with only in-frame sequences that have V and J called. A share of the clones is absent; for the studies checked, an unresolved V gene accounts for under half, and the remainder has no known explanation. Present in this sample are about 73,000 clones, over 80% of which were seen just once. The ten largest clones take up about 2.8% of the sample. The material sequenced was peripheral blood, taken in the third trimester of pregnancy. All receptors come from a female donor in good health, enrolled as a control in a pregnancy study.

This clone was recorded once. J is TRBJ2-1 and V is TRBV5-1; 8 bases are shared with TRBD2. J gave up 14 bases and V 2 bases, and 9 bases lay outside the gene matches. Germline V CDR1 and CDR2: SGHRS, YFSETQ. The CDR3 sequence is 13 residues long. This CDR3 is CASSFSPGGAKFF. The CDR3 DNA follows: TGCGCCAGCAGCTTTTCCCCCGGGGGGGCGAAGTTCTTC.

This chain uses TRBV18 with TRBJ1-2; D possibly corresponds to TRBD1 (5 bases). The CDR3 is 13 residues long. Trimming took off 2 bases at V and 3 bases at J, with 7 bases between the two ends. Germline V gene lookup returns CDR1 KGHSH and CDR2 LQKENI. The CDR3 DNA follows: TGTGCCAGCTCACCAAGCAGGGACTATGGCTACACCTTC. The encoded protein is CASSPSRDYGYTF. Full variable domain (rest looked up from reference TRBV18 and TRBJ1-2): NAGVMQNPRHLVRRRGQEARLRCSPMKGHSHVYWYRQLPEEGLKFMVYLQKENIIDESGMPKERFSAEFPKEGPSILRIQQVVRGDSAAYFCASSPSRDYGYTFGSGTRLTVV.

This clone was seen just once. This sequence joins TRBV27 and TRBJ2-7; TRBD1 matches 8 bases. CDR3 length: 17 residues. Losses at the gene ends were 3 bases for V and 2 bases for J; bases not matched to a gene: 12. Germline V gives CDR1 MNHEY, CDR2 SMNVEV (reference sequence). The CDR3 sequence is CASSFPRNRDRPYEQYF. DNA for the CDR3: TGTGCCAGCAGTTTTCCCCGAAACCGGGACAGGCCCTACGAGCAGTACTTC.

The chain carries TRBV7-9 and TRBJ1-2; D uncertain. This CDR3 contains 13 residues. V was trimmed by 3 bases and J by 7 bases, leaving 12 bases between them. The germline CDR1 and CDR2 sequences are SEHNR and FQNEAQ (reference sequence). CDR3 DNA sequence: TGTGCCAGCAGCTTTCAAAGCAGGTCTGGCTACACCTTC. Protein product: CASSFQSRSGYTF. Supplemented by reference TRBV7-9 and TRBJ1-2, the full variable domain reads DTGVSQNPRHKITKRGQNVTFRCDPISEHNRLYWYRQTLGQGPEFLTYFQNEAQLEKSRLLSDRFSAERPKGSFSTLEIQRTEQGDSAMYLCASSFQSRSGYTFGSGTRLTVV.

The chain joins TRBV4-1 to TRBJ1-1, with D hard to call. V shed 6 bases and J shed 5 bases, with 13 bases lying between them. CDR3 length: 13 residues. Germline V gives CDR1 MGHRA, CDR2 YSYEKL. The CDR3 DNA is TGCGCCAGCAGTAAGGGAGGGTTAACTGAAGCTTTCTTT. Its translation is CASSKGGLTEAFF.

This clone appeared once. The chain couples TRBV19 to TRBJ2-1, with 11 bases identical to TRBD1. Germline lookup yields CDR1 LNHDA and CDR2 SQIVND (reference sequence). The V gene end was trimmed by 6 bases and the J gene end by 9 bases; junction bases not matched to a gene: 10. This CDR3 region has 15 residues. CDR3 region: CASRGQGAGQVEQFF. CDR3 bases: TGTGCCAGTAGAGGACAGGGGGCAGGACAGGTTGAGCAGTTCTTC.

This chain joins TRBV14 and TRBJ2-6; 7 nucleotides line up with TRBD1. Germline-derived CDR1 and CDR2 are SGHDN and FVKESK. Losses at the gene ends were 4 bases for V and 1 base for J; bases not matched to a gene: 16. The CDR3 covers 20 residues. The CDR3 spells CASSLGAGNRGYSGANVLTF. The CDR3, as DNA: TGTGCCAGCAGCCTGGGGGCTGGCAACAGGGGATATTCTGGGGCCAACGTCCTGACTTTC.

The genes are TRBV10-2 and TRBJ2-7, with 7 bases that match TRBD2. The CDR3 contains 13 residues. CDR1 and CDR2 from the germline V gene are WSHSY and SAAADI. The V gene end was trimmed by 5 bases and the J gene end by 4 bases; junction bases not matched to a gene: 5. The CDR3 spells CASSQGGVYEQYF. The CDR3 DNA reads as TGCGCCAGCAGTCAGGGAGGGGTATACGAGCAGTACTTC.

The chain combines TRBV11-2 with TRBJ1-1; 7 nucleotides align to TRBD1. CDR1 is SGHAT, CDR2 FQNNGV, per germline. The junction had 4 bases not matched to a gene; V was cut back by 5 bases and J by 1 base. The CDR3 runs 14 residues. The CDR3 region is CASSHGTENTEAFF. The CDR3 DNA sequence: TGTGCCAGCAGCCACGGGACAGAGAACACTGAAGCTTTCTTT.

This clone was observed once. The rearrangement links TRBV27 to TRBJ1-5; TRBD1 matches at 11 bases. V dropped 3 bases and J dropped 8; count of bases not matched to a gene: 3. Germline CDR1 and CDR2: MNHEY and SMNVEV (reference sequence). The CDR3 loop spans 14 amino acids. The CDR3 DNA is TGTGCCAGCAGTTTTGGGACAGGGGGAGAGCCCCAGCATTTT. Translation: CASSFGTGGEPQHF.

The rearrangement uses TRBV27 and TRBJ1-5, with 8 bases lining up with TRBD1. Germline lookup yields CDR1 MNHEY and CDR2 SMNVEV (reference sequence). The CDR3 runs 15 residues. V was pared by 4 bases and J by 1 base, with 3 bases of the junction left unmatched. For the CDR3, the DNA is TGTGCCAGCAGTTATCGGACAGGGAGCAATCAGCCCCAGCATTTT. This encodes CASSYRTGSNQPQHF.

The chain employs TRBV10-3 and TRBJ1-3; the D is unclear. This CDR3 is built from 14 residues. Germline V gene lookup returns CDR1 ENHRY and CDR2 SYGVKD. V was cut by 2 bases and J by 1 base, with 6 bases left in between. CDR3 nucleotide sequence: TGTGCCATCAGTGAGCCCAGTTCTGGAAACACCATATATTTT. Translating gives CAISEPSSGNTIYF.

The chain recombines TRBV20-1 with TRBJ1-1; unclear D gene. Germline V gives CDR1 DFQATT, CDR2 SNEGSKA (reference sequence). V was trimmed by 3 bases and J by 4 bases, leaving 6 bases between them. The CDR3 has 11 amino acids. The CDR3 DNA reads TGCAGTGCTAGTAGTTTCACTGAAGCTTTCTTT. Translation: CSASSFTEAFF.

The chain employs TRBV19 and TRBJ1-6; D uncertain. The V end was cut by 1 base, the J end by 3 bases, with 7 bases between. Per germline, CDR1 LNHDA and CDR2 SQIVND (reference sequence). The CDR3 has 15 residues. The CDR3 loop reads CASSIGAIYNSPLHF. The CDR3 bases are TGTGCCAGTAGTATAGGGGCCATCTATAATTCACCCCTCCACTTT.

The V gene is TRBV6-6, the J gene TRBJ2-1; possibly TRBD2 for D (6 bases). The ends were cut back, 0 bases at V and 2 bases at J, with 11 bases in the middle. Germline loops: CDR1 MNHNY, CDR2 SVGAGI (reference sequence). The CDR3 extends over 16 amino acids. The chain's CDR3 is CASSYSTSGTYNEQFF. The CDR3 nucleotides are TGTGCCAGCAGTTACTCGACTAGTGGGACCTACAATGAGCAGTTCTTC.

The gene calls are TRBV6-6 and TRBJ1-6; 7 bases are shared with TRBD1. Germline V gene data show CDR1 as MNHNY and CDR2 as SVGAGI (reference sequence). This CDR3 is 16 amino acids long. Trimming took 5 bases from V and 7 from J; bases not matched to a gene: 11. CDR3 sequence (DNA): TGTGCCAGCAGTCTATTACGGACAGGCCTAAATTCACCCCTCCACTTT. Translated, it gives CASSLLRTGLNSPLHF.

The rearrangement links TRBV28 to TRBJ1-2, with TRBD1 identical over 8 bases. Germline assignment: CDR1 MDHEN and CDR2 SYDVKM. V lost 7 bases to trimming and J lost 6 bases; unmatched junction nucleotides: 10. The CDR3 covers 14 residues. As DNA, the CDR3 is TGTGCCAGCATCAAACAGGGGGAGGTACATGGCTACACCTTC. Residues: CASIKQGEVHGYTF.

The rearrangement uses TRBV9 and TRBJ2-5; 7 positions agree with TRBD2. The CDR3 has 14 residues. V dropped 0 bases and J dropped 5; count of bases not matched to a gene: 4. Germline loops: CDR1 SGDLS, CDR2 YYNGEE. In nucleotides, the CDR3 is TGTGCCAGCAGCGTAGGGGGGGGTCTGGAGACCCAGTACTTC. Protein product: CASSVGGGLETQYF.

V gene TRBV25-1 combines with J gene TRBJ1-2; TRBD1 is a possible D gene (5 bases). The CDR3 contains 12 residues. CDR1 is MGHDK and CDR2 is SYGVNS in the germline V gene. V dropped 7 bases and J dropped 5 bases, with 11 bases sitting between them. In DNA, the CDR3 is TGTGCCAGCACCGGCCCAGGGTATGGCTACACCTTC. Its protein product is CASTGPGYGYTF.

The chain couples TRBV9 to TRBJ2-6; the D gene is possibly TRBD2 (6 bases). The germline V and J ends were trimmed by 4 bases and 4 bases, with 15 bases remaining between them. Germline CDR1 reads SGDLS; CDR2 reads YYNGEE. CDR3 size: 16 residues. The CDR3 sequence is CASSPGGASGANVLTF. The CDR3 DNA follows: TGTGCCAGCAGCCCCGGCGGGGCCTCCGGGGCCAACGTCCTGACTTTC.

About this clone itself: This specimen includes other DNA sequences encoding the same CDR3. V and J are TRBV4-1 and TRBJ2-7, with 11 positions matching TRBD2. In germline, CDR1 is MGHRA, CDR2 YSYEKL. V gave up 4 bases and J gave up 6 bases; unmatched junction bases: 8. The CDR3 loop spans 15 amino acids. The CDR3 here is CASSPGLAVTSEQYF. The CDR3 nucleotides read TGCGCCAGCAGCCCGGGACTAGCGGTGACGAGCGAGCAGTACTTC.

The chain has TRBV5-1 and TRBJ2-1; TRBD1 aligns across 9 bases. This CDR3 is built from 15 residues. V lost 4 bases, J lost 3 bases, and 5 bases stayed unmatched. Germline V gene data show CDR1 as SGHRS and CDR2 as YFSETQ. CDR3 in DNA: TGCGCCAGCAGCCCCCGGGACAGGGTCTACAATGAGCAGTTCTTC. Its protein is CASSPRDRVYNEQFF.

Only one count was recorded for this clone. The rearrangement uses TRBV5-1 and TRBJ2-6; D is unresolved. Deletions cut 1 base from V and 1 base from J, with 6 bases between. From germline, CDR1 is SGHRS and CDR2 YFSETQ. This CDR3 region has 15 residues. DNA of the CDR3: TGCGCCAGCAGCTTGCCTCTATCTGGGGCCAACGTCCTGACTTTC. Protein: CASSLPLSGANVLTF.